The 29 T cell receptor beta chains below all came from one sample that was sequenced in a study of T cells in localized non-small cell lung cancer. Clones were read by immunoSEQ multiplex PCR, and TCRdb kept only the in-frame ones, dropping some. The sample records tens of thousands of clones, around 87% being singletons. Sample: PBMCs, taken before any cancer treatment. Source of these receptors: a female donor with stage II lung adenocarcinoma.

About this clone itself: The junction shows a germline mismatch at one end, possibly a read error. The chain recombines TRBV10-3 with TRBJ2-7; D is uncertain. Germline values: CDR1 ENHRY, CDR2 SYGVKD. CDR3 size: 10 residues. CDR3 protein: CAISEGHIHF. In DNA form, the CDR3 reads TGTGCCATCAGTGAGGGGCATATACACTTC.

This clone occurred once. The chain joins TRBV6-1 to TRBJ2-2; a possible D gene is TRBD2 (6 bases). CDR1 is MNHNS and CDR2 is SASEGT in the germline V gene. Trimming stripped 6 bases from V and 1 base from J, with 12 bases between. This CDR3 region has 15 residues. CDR3 residues: CASREEGMNTGELFF. In DNA form, the CDR3 reads TGTGCCAGCAGGGAGGAGGGGATGAACACCGGGGAGCTGTTTTTT.

This rearrangement joins TRBV25-1 to TRBJ1-1, with D unclear. V lost 6 bases to trimming and J lost 1 base, with 9 bases between them. The CDR3 loop spans 13 amino acids. Germline values: CDR1 MGHDK, CDR2 SYGVNS. The CDR3 loop reads CASRGFTNTEAFF. In nucleotides, the CDR3 is TGTGCCAGCAGGGGCTTTACGAACACTGAAGCTTTCTTT.

This chain links TRBV7-3 with TRBJ2-5; maybe TRBD2 (6 bases). The better agreement between TRBJ2-7 and the DNA end casts doubt on the J call. Germline CDR1 and CDR2: SGHTA and FQGTGA. This CDR3 is built from 13 residues. The CDR3 loop reads CASSQGGAYEQYF. The CDR3 DNA is TGTGCCAGCAGCCAGGGCGGGGCCTACGAGCAGTACTTC.

This rearrangement joins TRBV2 to TRBJ2-7, with 9 bases fitting TRBD1. CDR1 and CDR2 (germline): SNHLY, FYNNEI. V dropped 7 bases and J dropped 6; count of bases not matched to a gene: 13. The CDR3 is 15 residues long. CDR3 coding DNA: TGTGCCAGCACCCGTCCCACAGGGGGCGCCTCCGAGCAGTACTTC. Translating gives CASTRPTGGASEQYF.

The rearrangement links TRBV5-1 to TRBJ2-3; 9 nucleotides align to TRBD2. Losses at the gene ends were 3 bases for V and 6 bases for J; bases not matched to a gene: 8. Germline V CDR1 and CDR2: SGHRS, YFSETQ. The CDR3 has 15 residues. The CDR3 loop reads CASSSGLATSDTQYF. CDR3 sequence (DNA): TGCGCCAGCAGCTCCGGACTAGCGACTAGTGATACGCAGTATTTT. Complete variable domain (other parts from reference TRBV5-1 and TRBJ2-3): KAGVTQTPRYLIKTRGQQVTLSCSPISGHRSVSWYQQTPGQGLQFLFEYFSETQRNKGNFPGRFSGRQFSNSRSEMNVSTLELGDSALYLCASSSGLATSDTQYFGPGTRLTVL.

The chain recombines TRBV5-1 with TRBJ2-3; a weak D match, TRBD1 (5 bases). Trimming shortened V by 0 bases and J by 1 base, and 12 bases separated the two germline ends. Germline CDR1 and CDR2: SGHRS and YFSETQ. The CDR3 has 16 amino acids. CDR3 amino acids: CASSLAPGQRTDTQYF. CDR3 nucleotide sequence: TGCGCCAGCAGCTTGGCGCCAGGGCAACGCACAGATACGCAGTATTTT.

The V gene is TRBV29-1, the J gene TRBJ1-5; 10 nucleotides line up with TRBD1. The J segment lost 4 bases and the V segment lost 5 bases, leaving 2 bases of the junction unmatched. The CDR3 has 13 residues. The germline V gene encodes CDR1 SQVTM and CDR2 ANQGSEA. The CDR3 loop is CSVRTGGNQPQHF. CDR3 coding DNA: TGCAGCGTTAGGACAGGGGGGAATCAGCCCCAGCATTTT.

This clone was counted between two and nine times. This chain connects TRBV27 to TRBJ1-2; TRBD1 matches 7 bases. V was pared by 6 bases and J by 4 bases, with 8 bases of the junction left unmatched. The germline CDR1 and CDR2 sequences are MNHEY and SMNVEV (reference sequence). The length of the CDR3 is 14 residues. CDR3 nucleotides: TGTGCCAGCAGGGGACAGTCACCGATCTATGGCTACACCTTC. This encodes CASRGQSPIYGYTF.

The chain combines TRBV10-3 with TRBJ2-7; D uncertain. V was trimmed by 3 bases and J by 5 bases, leaving 14 bases between them. This CDR3 has 14 amino acids. The germline V gene has CDR1 ENHRY and CDR2 SYGVKD. The CDR3: CAISEPGSSNEQYF. The CDR3 DNA reads as TGTGCCATCAGTGAACCAGGTAGTAGTAACGAGCAGTACTTC.

J is TRBJ1-5 and V is TRBV6-5, with 8 bases aligning to TRBD1. CDR3 size: 13 residues. The germline V gene has CDR1 MNHEY and CDR2 SVGAGI. J lost 7 bases, V lost 5 bases, and 4 bases had no gene match. The CDR3 DNA is TGTGCCAGCAGTCGACAGGGGTACCAGCCCCAGCATTTT. Translating gives CASSRQGYQPQHF.

CDR3 sequence: CASSHGVLVGDTQYF. The CDR3, as DNA: TGTGCCAGCAGTCACGGGGTCTTAGTGGGAGATACGCAGTATTTT. The chain uses TRBV11-2 and TRBJ2-3, with D possibly matching TRBD2 (5 bases). The CDR3 has 15 residues. V lost 6 bases to trimming and J lost 5 bases, with 18 bases between them. Per germline, CDR1 SGHAT and CDR2 FQNNGV.

The CDR3: CASSPTGTGANVLTF. The CDR3, as DNA: TGTGCCAGCAGCCCGACAGGGACTGGGGCCAACGTCCTGACTTTC. The chain employs TRBV7-9 and TRBJ2-6, with 7 bases aligning to TRBD1. J was trimmed by 2 bases and V by 5 bases; bases with no gene match: 3. CDR3 length: 15 residues. Germline-derived CDR1 and CDR2 are SEHNR and FQNEAQ (reference sequence).

The chain employs TRBV5-1 and TRBJ2-7, with 7 bases identical to TRBD1. CDR3 length: 15 residues. V lost 0 bases, J lost 1 base, and 4 bases stayed unmatched. Germline CDR1 SGHRS, CDR2 YFSETQ. CDR3 loop: CASSLGGGRSYEQYF. The DNA of the CDR3 is TGCGCCAGCAGCTTGGGAGGGGGCCGATCCTACGAGCAGTACTTC.

V is TRBV9 and J is TRBJ1-6; weak D call: TRBD1 (5 bases). The CDR3 has 18 residues. Trimming left V 0 bases short and J 0 bases short, with 13 bases between. From germline, CDR1 is SGDLS and CDR2 YYNGEE. The CDR3, as DNA: TGTGCCAGCAGCGTAGGAGGGGAGGGCTACTCCTATAATTCACCCCTCCACTTT. This translates into CASSVGGEGYSYNSPLHF.

V gene TRBV29-1 combines with J gene TRBJ1-2; D not certain. V was trimmed by 7 bases and J by 0 bases, leaving 15 bases between them. CDR1 is SQVTM, CDR2 ANQGSEA, per germline. This CDR3 has 14 amino acids. The CDR3 coding sequence is TGCAGCGCGGTCAGAGGAGGTGCTAACTATGGCTACACCTTC. Translated, it gives CSAVRGGANYGYTF. The full variable domain, completed using reference TRBV29-1 and TRBJ1-2, is SAVISQKPSRDICQRGTSLTIQCQVDSQVTMMFWYRQQPGQSLTLIATANQGSEATYESGFVIDKFPISRPNLTFSTLTVSNMSPEDSSIYLCSAVRGGANYGYTFGSGTRLTVV.

This chain links TRBV5-1 with TRBJ1-2; possible D gene TRBD1, 5 bases. V was cut by 4 bases and J by 0 bases, with 10 bases left in between. The CDR3 has 14 amino acids. The germline gives CDR1 SGHRS, CDR2 YFSETQ. CDR3 bases: TGCGCCAGCAGCGCAGGGACGGCTAACTATGGCTACACCTTC. Translation gives CASSAGTANYGYTF.

Comment on this clone: Other nucleotide sequences in the sample specify the same CDR3. J is TRBJ2-7 and V is TRBV7-6; 8 nucleotides align to TRBD2. Germline V gives CDR1 SGHVS, CDR2 FNYEAQ. CDR3 length: 15 residues. Trimming cost V 5 bases and J 2 bases; bases outside gene matches: 8. The CDR3 bases are TGTGCCAGCAGCCCCAGCGGGGGCCCTACCTACGAGCAGTACTTC. This codes for CASSPSGGPTYEQYF.

This chain uses TRBV29-1 with TRBJ1-1; D gene ambiguous. The CDR3 loop spans 13 amino acids. Germline CDR1 reads SQVTM; CDR2 reads ANQGSEA. Between the trimmed V and J ends, which lost 6 bases and 1 base, there was a span of 12 bases. CDR3 residues: CSVTSWGNTEAFF. DNA for the CDR3: TGCAGCGTGACTAGCTGGGGGAACACTGAAGCTTTCTTT.

The V gene is TRBV30, the J gene TRBJ1-6, with D possibly matching TRBD1 (6 bases). The CDR3 totals 20 residues. Trimming pared 2 bases from V and 2 bases from J, leaving 25 bases between. Germline V gene data show CDR1 as GTSNPN and CDR2 as SVGIG (reference sequence). The CDR3 nucleotides are TGTGCCTGGAGTACCCTCCAAGCGGGGGCAACGGTTGCCTATAATTCACCCCTCCACTTT. Its translation: CAWSTLQAGATVAYNSPLHF.

The chain carries TRBV5-4 and TRBJ2-1, with D perhaps TRBD1 or TRBD2 (5 bases each). The V and J ends lost 5 bases and 0 bases respectively, with 9 bases between them. This CDR3 is built from 14 residues. Germline-derived CDR1 and CDR2 are SGHNT and YYREEE (reference sequence). The CDR3: CASRRDPSYNEQFF. In DNA, the CDR3 is TGTGCCAGCAGACGGGACCCCTCCTACAATGAGCAGTTCTTC.

The rearrangement joins TRBV6-1 to TRBJ2-5; maybe TRBD2 (6 bases). V dropped 6 bases and J dropped 1 base, with 9 bases sitting between them. Per germline, CDR1 MNHNS and CDR2 SASEGT. The CDR3 has 13 amino acids. The CDR3 is CASRSGGQETQYF. The CDR3 region has the DNA TGTGCCAGCAGATCCGGGGGCCAAGAGACCCAGTACTTC.

CDR3 residues: CASSLRGGSVYEQYF. CDR3 nucleotide sequence: TGTGCCAGCAGTCTGAGGGGGGGCTCGGTCTACGAGCAGTACTTC. V is TRBV27 and J is TRBJ2-7, with D maybe TRBD2 (7 bases). The length of the CDR3 is 15 residues. V shed 5 bases and J shed 3 bases, with 17 bases lying between them. Germline V CDR1 and CDR2: MNHEY, SMNVEV (reference sequence).

The rearrangement joins TRBV19 to TRBJ2-7, with D possibly matching TRBD1 (7 bases). Germline assignment: CDR1 LNHDA and CDR2 SQIVND (reference sequence). The V gene lost 8 bases and the J gene lost 7 bases, with 18 bases spanning the gap. The CDR3 spans 13 residues. CDR3 in amino acids: CASGPRGAGEQYF. CDR3 nucleotide sequence: TGTGCCAGTGGCCCCAGGGGGGCCGGGGAGCAGTACTTC. Full variable domain (remainder filled in from reference TRBV19 and TRBJ2-7): DGGITQSPKYLFRKEGQNVTLSCEQNLNHDAMYWYRQDPGQGLRLIYYSQIVNDFQKGDIAEGYSVSREKKESFPLTVTSAQKNPTAFYLCASGPRGAGEQYFGPGTRLTVT.

The chain combines TRBV6-5 with TRBJ1-3; D gene unclear. CDR3 length equals 14 residues. Germline values: CDR1 MNHEY, CDR2 SVGAGI. Trimming removed 2 bases from V and 0 bases from J, with 5 bases in between. The CDR3 protein is CASSYGSSGNTIYF. Here the CDR3 DNA reads TGTGCCAGCAGTTACGGGAGCTCTGGAAACACCATATATTTT.

The chain joins TRBV10-3 to TRBJ1-6; 9 bases fit TRBD1. The CDR3 is 13 amino acids. V lost 11 bases to trimming and J lost 9 bases; unmatched junction nucleotides: 8. Germline V gene lookup returns CDR1 ENHRY and CDR2 SYGVKD. CDR3 DNA sequence: TGTGCCTCGTGGGGGGACAGGGCTTCACCCCTCCACTTT. Translating it yields CASWGDRASPLHF.

This clone was seen a few times. This chain connects TRBV15 to TRBJ1-1, with TRBD1 as a possible D gene (5 bases). The CDR3 contains 18 residues. CDR1 is LNHNV and CDR2 is YYDKDF in the germline V gene (reference sequence). V lost 3 bases to trimming and J lost 1 base, with 21 bases between them. The CDR3 DNA sequence: TGTGCCACCAGCAGTGCTAGCCGGGGCTTTATGTGGAACACTGAAGCTTTCTTT. This sequence encodes CATSSASRGFMWNTEAFF.

The gene calls are TRBV6-6 and TRBJ2-5, with 10 positions matching TRBD2. Trimming cost V 7 bases and J 1 base; bases outside gene matches: 6. Looked up from germline, CDR1 is MNHNY and CDR2 is SVGAGI (reference sequence). This CDR3 region has 15 residues. The CDR3 is CASTQTSGFQETQYF. CDR3 nucleotide sequence: TGTGCCAGCACCCAGACTAGCGGGTTCCAAGAGACCCAGTACTTC.

This clone was counted between two and nine times. The rearrangement joins TRBV19 to TRBJ1-4, with 8 bases identical to TRBD1. Trimming at V came to 9 bases and at J to 3 bases, leaving 6 bases not matched to a gene. CDR1 is LNHDA, CDR2 SQIVND, per germline (reference sequence). The CDR3 extends over 14 amino acids. The CDR3 reads CASQGAGANEKLFF. The CDR3 DNA reads TGTGCCAGCCAGGGGGCGGGTGCTAATGAAAAACTGTTTTTT.